One sample yielded the 18 T cell receptor beta chains listed below, sequenced in a study of human T cells and chemical hapten exposure. Stated time point: patch test 2, 6 weeks after DPC sensitization. Treatment here: therapeutic diphenylcyclopropenone sensitization with weekly scalp DPC. Using its own MiXCR run on the RACE reads, TCRdb lists one record per CDR3 protein. The data contain approximately 89,000 distinct CDR3 sequences, 9.5% to 13% of them singletons. The material sequenced was whole blood, taken in connection with sensitization to the hapten diphenylcyclopropenone (DPC). The source is a woman aged 30 to 39 with alopecia areata. Some clones in this sample may be carry-over from other donors' samples.

This clonotype came up many times. This chain links TRBV29-1 with TRBJ1-2, with a weak D call TRBD1 (5 bases). Germline V CDR1 and CDR2: SQVTM, ANQGSEA. Trimming removed 3 bases at V and 6 bases at J, with 14 bases between. This CDR3 comprises 13 residues. This CDR3 is CSVERGIGDGYTF. Here the CDR3 DNA reads TGCAGCGTTGAGCGGGGAATAGGGGATGGCTACACCTTC.

This clonotype was picked up one time. The rearrangement uses TRBV28 and TRBJ1-5, with 7 bases aligning to TRBD1. Looked up from germline, CDR1 is MDHEN and CDR2 is SYDVKM. The CDR3 length is 14 residues. The V gene end was trimmed by 8 bases and the J gene end by 4 bases; junction bases not matched to a gene: 8. The CDR3 DNA reads TGTGCCAGCCGACCGGGACAGAGAAATCAGCCCCAGCATTTT. Protein: CASRPGQRNQPQHF. The variable domain in full, completed from reference TRBV28 and TRBJ1-5, reads DVKVTQSSRYLVKRTGEKVFLECVQDMDHENMFWYRQDPGLGLRLIYFSYDVKMKEKGDIPEGYSVSREKKERFSLILESASTNQTSMYLCASRPGQRNQPQHFGDGTRLSIL.

The J gene is TRBJ2-7, the V gene TRBV28; maybe TRBD2 (5 bases). With 8 bases removed from V and 7 bases from J, the gap between germline ends came to 9 bases. Germline values: CDR1 MDHEN, CDR2 SYDVKM. CDR3 size: 10 residues. The CDR3 is CASGRREQYF. For the CDR3, the DNA is TGTGCCAGCGGCAGGAGGGAGCAGTACTTC.

CDR3 amino acids: CASSNTNTGELFF. CDR3 DNA: TGTGCCAGCAGCAACACGAACACCGGGGAGCTGTTTTTT. This chain links TRBV6-2 or TRBV6-3 with TRBJ2-2, with D hard to call. V was clipped by 6 bases and J by 0 bases, with 5 bases between them. The germline CDR1 and CDR2 sequences are MNHEY and SVGEGT. CDR3 length: 13 residues.

This clonotype was picked up a small number of times. The gene calls are TRBV7-2 and TRBJ1-1; a possible D gene is TRBD1 (6 bases). V was cut by 2 bases and J by 3 bases, with 19 bases left in between. CDR1 SGHTA and CDR2 FQGNSA come from the germline V gene. The CDR3 loop spans 17 amino acids. CDR3 protein: CASSLSGRGGLHTEAFF. CDR3 sequence (DNA): TGTGCCAGCAGCTTATCAGGGCGAGGGGGGTTGCACACTGAAGCTTTCTTT.

This clonotype was seen only a few times. The germline gene is not matched at one end of the junction; a read error may be the cause. This chain connects TRBV2 to TRBJ2-5, with 9 bases identical to TRBD2. CDR1 and CDR2 (germline): SNHLY, FYNNEI. This CDR3 region has 12 residues. In DNA form, the CDR3 reads TGTGCCAGCAGTCGCGGACTAGCGAACCACCCATTC. Translating it yields CASSRGLANHPF.

This clonotype was found many times. The chain couples TRBV10-3 to TRBJ2-7, with D uncertain. Trimming removed 6 bases at V and 2 bases at J, with 8 bases between. Germline V gives CDR1 ENHRY, CDR2 SYGVKD. The CDR3 is 12 residues long. Here the CDR3 DNA reads TGTGCCATCAGGACCACGACCTACGAGCAGTACTTC. It is translated as CAIRTTTYEQYF.

This clonotype was counted many times. The chain combines TRBV6-2 or TRBV6-3 with TRBJ1-5, with D hard to call. Trimming took off 5 bases at V and 2 bases at J, with 10 bases between the two ends. Per the germline V gene, CDR1 is MNHEY and CDR2 is SVGEGT. The CDR3 totals 14 residues. As DNA, the CDR3 is TGTGCCAGCAGTAGGGAATTAGGCAATCAGCCCCAGCATTTT. Translation: CASSRELGNQPQHF.

At least ten counts were recorded for this clonotype. The chain has TRBV12-3 or TRBV12-4 and TRBJ1-3; D not resolved. Trimming cost V 2 bases and J 1 base, with 3 bases left between them. This CDR3 region has 13 residues. DNA of the CDR3: TGTGCCAGCAGTTTATGGTCTGGAAACACCATATATTTT. Amino acids: CASSLWSGNTIYF.

The rearrangement joins TRBV4-3 to TRBJ2-1; TRBD2 aligns across 13 bases. Trimming took 4 bases from V and 7 from J; bases not matched to a gene: 7. The CDR3 extends over 16 amino acids. CDR1 is LGHNA and CDR2 is YSLEER in the germline V gene. CDR3 sequence reads: CASSPNGLAGVNEQFF. The CDR3 coding sequence is TGCGCCAGCAGCCCAAACGGACTAGCGGGAGTTAATGAGCAGTTCTTC.

This clonotype was counted many times. The chain employs TRBV7-2 and TRBJ1-4; TRBD1 matches 8 bases. Per the germline V gene, CDR1 is SGHTA and CDR2 is FQGNSA. Trimming removed 5 bases from V and 5 bases from J; junction bases left unmatched: 4. CDR3 length: 14 residues. The CDR3 coding sequence is TGTGCCAGCAGCCGTCGGACAGGGAATGAAAAACTGTTTTTT. This gives the protein CASSRRTGNEKLFF.

Here the CDR3 reads CASSLALAGGNTQYF. CDR3 in DNA: TGTGCCAGCAGCTTAGCGCTGGCAGGTGGAAATACGCAGTATTTT. The gene calls are TRBV7-6 and TRBJ2-3; D is unresolved. CDR1 SGHVS and CDR2 FNYEAQ come from the germline V gene. V was cut by 0 bases and J by 7 bases, with 14 bases left in between. The CDR3 is 15 amino acids.

V usage is TRBV10-2 and J usage is TRBJ2-7; 8 positions match TRBD2. The ends lost 8 bases at V and 5 bases at J; junction bases unmatched: 8. Germline CDR1 and CDR2: WSHSY and SAAADI. The CDR3 is 13 amino acids. CDR3 sequence: CASLGTSFDEQYF. The CDR3 DNA reads as TGCGCCAGCCTGGGGACTAGTTTCGACGAGCAGTACTTC.

This clonotype has only a few counts. V gene TRBV6-5 combines with J gene TRBJ2-7, with 7 bases identical to TRBD1. The J segment lost 2 bases and the V segment lost 0 bases, leaving 7 bases of the junction unmatched. From germline, CDR1 is MNHEY and CDR2 SVGAGI. This CDR3 is 16 amino acids long. The CDR3 DNA sequence: TGTGCCAGCAGTTACTCTATAACAGGGGTCACCTACGAGCAGTACTTC. This sequence encodes CASSYSITGVTYEQYF.

In this sample, this clonotype turned up many times. CDR3 in DNA: TGCAGCGTTGCCCCTAGCGACCCCACCTACGAGCAGTACTTC. Translating gives CSVAPSDPTYEQYF. The chain has TRBV29-1 and TRBJ2-7, with D perhaps TRBD2 (6 bases). The V and J ends lost 4 bases and 2 bases respectively, with 15 bases between them. The CDR3 spans 14 residues. Germline loops: CDR1 SQVTM, CDR2 ANQGSEA.

This clonotype was detected only a few times. This chain links TRBV19 with TRBJ1-4, with D possibly being TRBD1 (6 bases). There are 15 residues in the CDR3. The germline V and J ends were trimmed by 8 bases and 0 bases, with 13 bases remaining between them. CDR1 is LNHDA and CDR2 is SQIVND in the germline V gene (reference sequence). CDR3 amino acids: CASSPGAATNEKLFF. The CDR3 DNA reads as TGTGCCAGTTCCCCGGGGGCAGCAACTAATGAAAAACTGTTTTTT.

The V call is TRBV6-2 or TRBV6-3, the J call TRBJ2-5; D is perhaps TRBD1 or TRBD2 (5 bases each). Germline loops: CDR1 MNHEY, CDR2 SVGEGT. With 6 bases removed from V and 3 bases from J, the gap between germline ends came to 11 bases. The CDR3 extends over 13 amino acids. This chain's CDR3 is CASRPGTEETQYF. The CDR3 DNA is TGTGCCAGCAGGCCCGGGACGGAAGAGACCCAGTACTTC.

This clonotype was observed a few times. The V gene is TRBV5-1, the J gene TRBJ2-6, with a tentative D call TRBD2 (5 bases). Per germline, CDR1 SGHRS and CDR2 YFSETQ. The CDR3 runs 17 residues. V lost 1 base, J lost 0 bases, and 11 bases lay in between. CDR3 amino acids: CASSLTGSSSGANVLTF. In DNA, the CDR3 is TGCGCCAGCAGCTTGACGGGGTCGTCCTCTGGGGCCAACGTCCTGACTTTC.